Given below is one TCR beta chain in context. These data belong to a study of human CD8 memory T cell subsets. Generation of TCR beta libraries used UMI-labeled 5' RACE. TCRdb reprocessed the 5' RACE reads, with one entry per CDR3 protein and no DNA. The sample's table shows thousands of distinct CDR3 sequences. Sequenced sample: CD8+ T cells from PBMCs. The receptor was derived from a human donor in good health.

CDR3 region: CSVGILPREVDTDTQYF. The chain combines TRBV29-1 with TRBJ2-3; TCRdb's D gene call, TRBD2, goes unchecked for lack of DNA. The germline CDR1 and CDR2 sequences are SQVTM and ANQGSEA. This CDR3 contains 17 residues.